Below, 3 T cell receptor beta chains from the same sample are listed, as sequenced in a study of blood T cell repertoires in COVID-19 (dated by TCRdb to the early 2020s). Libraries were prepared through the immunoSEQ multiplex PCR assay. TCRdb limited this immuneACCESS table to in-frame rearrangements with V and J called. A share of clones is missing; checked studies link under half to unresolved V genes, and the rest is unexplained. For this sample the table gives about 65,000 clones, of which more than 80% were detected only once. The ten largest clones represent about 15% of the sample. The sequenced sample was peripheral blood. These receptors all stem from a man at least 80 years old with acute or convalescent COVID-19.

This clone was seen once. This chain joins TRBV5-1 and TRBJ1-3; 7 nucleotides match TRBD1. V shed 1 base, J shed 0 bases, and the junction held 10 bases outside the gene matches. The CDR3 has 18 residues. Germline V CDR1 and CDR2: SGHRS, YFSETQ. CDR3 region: CASSLRAGTESSGNTIYF. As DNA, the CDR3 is TGCGCCAGCAGCTTGCGTGCCGGGACAGAGAGCTCTGGAAACACCATATATTTT.

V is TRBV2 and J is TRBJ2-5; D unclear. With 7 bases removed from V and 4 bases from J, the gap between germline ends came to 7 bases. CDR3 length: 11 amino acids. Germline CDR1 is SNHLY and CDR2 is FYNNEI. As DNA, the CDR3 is TGTGCCAGCAAACAGACAGAGACCCAGTACTTC. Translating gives CASKQTETQYF.

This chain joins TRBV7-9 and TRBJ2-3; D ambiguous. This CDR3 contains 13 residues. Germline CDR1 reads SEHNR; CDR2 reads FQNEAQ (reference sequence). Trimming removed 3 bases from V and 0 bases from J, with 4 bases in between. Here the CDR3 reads CASSLGSTDTQYF. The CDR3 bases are TGTGCCAGCAGCTTGGGCAGCACAGATACGCAGTATTTT.